A single sample is the source of the 3 T cell receptor beta chains below, sequenced in a study of vaccination and CD4 T cells after COVID-19. CD4+ T cells that had been cultured provided DNA sequenced with the Oncomine TCR Beta short-read assay. TCRdb redid the calling of the PCR reads with MiXCR, one entry per CDR3 protein. The data show about 21,000 distinct CDR3 sequences, with 35% to 45% seen just once and around 9% held by the top ten. Their target antigens are unknown. The time point here: late sampling 161 to 241 days after vaccination in a few convalescent patients. Indicated treatment: roughly nine-day PBMC culture with coronavirus spike peptide pools or control peptides (ViraFEST assay). Sequences were derived from CD4+ T cells from blood, cultured in vitro, sampled about 7 months after SARS-CoV-2 vaccination. These receptors all come from a human donor who had recovered from COVID-19.

This chain joins TRBV28 and TRBJ2-5; D unclear. CDR3 length: 12 amino acids. With 5 bases removed from V and 2 bases from J, the gap between germline ends came to 6 bases. The germline gives CDR1 MDHEN, CDR2 SYDVKM. CDR3 sequence (DNA): TGTGCCAGCAGTCCCCCTCAAGAGACCCAGTACTTC. Protein product: CASSPPQETQYF.

This clonotype was counted a few times. The rearrangement uses TRBV7-9 and TRBJ2-5; 8 bases are shared with TRBD2. The CDR3 runs 17 residues. Germline CDR1 reads SEHNR; CDR2 reads FQNEAQ (reference sequence). The ends lost 5 bases at V and 1 base at J; junction bases unmatched: 12. CDR3 protein: CASSPNSLAAVQETQYF. CDR3 DNA sequence: TGTGCCAGCAGCCCAAACTCACTAGCGGCAGTCCAAGAGACCCAGTACTTC. Together with reference TRBV7-9 and TRBJ2-5, the CDR3 gives the full variable domain: DTGVSQNPRHKITKRGQNVTFRCDPISEHNRLYWYRQTLGQGPEFLTYFQNEAQLEKSRLLSDRFSAERPKGSFSTLEIQRTEQGDSAMYLCASSPNSLAAVQETQYFGPGTRLLVL.

The gene calls are TRBV28 and TRBJ1-1, with D possibly being TRBD1 (5 bases). The CDR3 is made up of 13 amino acids. Germline V gene lookup returns CDR1 MDHEN and CDR2 SYDVKM. Trimming removed 7 bases from V and 0 bases from J, with 9 bases in between. As DNA, the CDR3 is TGTGCCAGCACCGCGACAGTGAACACTGAAGCTTTCTTT. Its protein is CASTATVNTEAFF.